The present T cell receptor beta chain was sequenced within a study of regulatory T cells in long-lasting Graves disease. This clonotype has a count of ten or more. Researchers made TCR beta libraries by using iRepertoire HTBI primers and running Arm-PCR on CDR3 regions. Original handling: The samples included 60 to 65 TRBV and more than 12 TRBJ segments. TCRdb re-analysed the multiplex PCR reads in MiXCR, keeping a single row per CDR3 protein. TCRdb's processing, not the study's, gives the V and J calls here. The sample has approximately 350,000 distinct CDR3 sequences, 15% to 20% seen once; the top ten hold roughly 29%. Time point noted: newly diagnosed GD, antithyroid drugs for less than 3 months. Isolated PBMC RNA provided the starting material for the TCR library. With 2 bases removed from V and 6 bases from J, the gap between germline ends came to 22 bases. Germline CDR1 reads SGHAT; CDR2 reads FQDESV (reference sequence). The CDR3 sequence is 17 residues long.

This sample also appeared in a second study, on T cells in Graves' hyperthyroidism and ophthalmopathy. Turning to that study: The hyperthyroidism patients had all been newly diagnosed, and their disease duration was under 2 months. Their ages ranged from 18 to 65 years.

The clonotype originates from a man in his forties or fifties with Graves disease. The chain joins TRBV11-1 to TRBJ2-5, with TRBD2 as a possible D gene (6 bases). Sequenced material: peripheral blood mononuclear cells (PBMCs), taken at new diagnosis, from a patient treated with antithyroid drugs. DNA for the CDR3: TGTGCCAGCAGCTTAATTGCGACAAGGGGAGGATTAAAGACCCAGTACTTC. This encodes CASSLIATRGGLKTQYF.